This TCR beta chain was documented in a study of cytomegalovirus exposure and HLA in healthy donors. General observations from the study: The study carried out a later analysis of TCR beta sequences. It associated around 17,000 of them with specific HLA alleles at a false discovery rate of 0.05. TCR beta V- and J-gene trimming, according to a later analysis, was linked to a missense DCLRE1C variant. TRBV6-2, TRBV6-3 and other indistinguishable V segments were excluded.

Worth noting for this clone: Antigen unknown.

The V end lost 8 bases, the J end lost 7 bases, and 14 bases lay between the germline ends. Germline CDR1 is DFQATT and CDR2 is SNEGSKA (reference sequence). CDR3 size: 11 residues. Both 60 Vbeta primers and 13 Jbeta primers went into the PCR. Sequencing used immunoSEQ multiplex PCR; TCRdb keeps in-frame clones, though not all of them. The data show about 91,000 clones, approximately 78% seen once. This sequence originates from a male donor in good health and CMV-seropositive. The sample taken for sequencing was PBMCs. The rearrangement joins TRBV20-1 to TRBJ1-1; possible D gene TRBD1, 5 bases. The CDR3 is CSTKMGLEAFF. The CDR3 nucleotides are TGCAGTACAAAGATGGGACTTGAAGCTTTCTTT.